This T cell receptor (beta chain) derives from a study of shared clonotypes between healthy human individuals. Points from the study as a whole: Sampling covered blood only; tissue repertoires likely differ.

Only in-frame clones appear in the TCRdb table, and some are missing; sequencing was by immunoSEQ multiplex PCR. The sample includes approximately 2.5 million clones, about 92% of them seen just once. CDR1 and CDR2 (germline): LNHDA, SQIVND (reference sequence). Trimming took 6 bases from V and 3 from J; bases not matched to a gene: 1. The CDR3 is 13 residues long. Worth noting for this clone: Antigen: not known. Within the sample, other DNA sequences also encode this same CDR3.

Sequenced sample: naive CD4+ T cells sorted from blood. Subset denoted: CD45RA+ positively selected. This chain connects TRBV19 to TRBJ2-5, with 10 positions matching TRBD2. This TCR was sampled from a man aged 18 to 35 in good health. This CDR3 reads CASSTSGKETQYF. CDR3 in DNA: TGTGCCAGTAGCACTAGCGGGAAAGAGACCCAGTACTTC. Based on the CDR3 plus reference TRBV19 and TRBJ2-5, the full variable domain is DGGITQSPKYLFRKEGQNVTLSCEQNLNHDAMYWYRQDPGQGLRLIYYSQIVNDFQKGDIAEGYSVSREKKESFPLTVTSAQKNPTAFYLCASSTSGKETQYFGPGTRLLVL.